These T cell receptor beta chains were read from a single sample in a study of control samples from healthy donors and cancer patients. Profiling relied on immunoSEQ multiplex PCR, and the TCRdb table lists in-frame clones only, not all of them. The sample consists of about 22,000 clones, roughly 84% of them appearing once. Sequencing was carried out using PBMCs. The source is a man in his fifties or sixties with colorectal cancer. Each CDR3 is given with its conserved first and last residue. A D gene is named only where the DNA matches it firmly. A row's size may be missing; if present it is once, few, many or a size class.

size: NA; D: NA; V: TRBV5-4; J: TRBJ1-2; CDR3: CASSLPGYGYTF; DNA: TGTGCCAGCAGCTTGCCGGGGTATGGCTACACCTTC
size: NA; D: TRBD2; V: TRBV5-1; J: TRBJ2-3; CDR3: CASSLRTSGGFDTQYF; DNA: TGCGCCAGCAGCCTACGGACTAGCGGGGGTTTTGATACGCAGTATTTT
size: once; D: NA; V: TRBV30; J: TRBJ1-2; CDR3: CAGPDGYTF; DNA: TGTGCCGGACCAGATGGCTACACCTTC
size: NA; D: NA; V: TRBV20-1; J: TRBJ2-5; CDR3: CSATLSETQYF; DNA: TGCAGTGCTACGTTATCGGAGACCCAGTACTTC
size: once; D: NA; V: TRBV18; J: TRBJ1-2; CDR3: CASSPSEEYGYTF; DNA: TGTGCCAGCTCACCATCGGAGGAATATGGCTACACCTTC
size: NA; D: NA; V: TRBV20-1; J: TRBJ1-6; CDR3: CSASFQNSPLHF; DNA: TGCAGTGCTAGTTTCCAGAATTCACCCCTCCACTTT
size: NA; D: NA; V: TRBV5-1; J: TRBJ2-4; CDR3: CASSLWGPPGNIQYF; DNA: TGCGCCAGCAGCTTGTGGGGGCCCCCAGGGAACATTCAGTACTTC
size: NA; D: TRBD1; V: TRBV2; J: TRBJ1-6; CDR3: CASIWQGVDNSPLHF; DNA: TGTGCCAGCATTTGGCAGGGGGTGGATAATTCACCCCTCCACTTT
size: NA; D: NA; V: TRBV4-3; J: TRBJ2-5; CDR3: CASSHFLGQHLMQETQYF; DNA: TGCGCCAGCAGCCATTTCCTAGGACAGCACCTGATGCAAGAGACCCAGTACTTC
size: NA; D: NA; V: TRBV11-2; J: TRBJ2-2; CDR3: CASSQWGELFF; DNA: TGTGCCAGCAGCCAATGGGGGGAGCTGTTTTTT
size: once; D: NA; V: TRBV11-2; J: TRBJ2-2; CDR3: CASSFVLTGELFF; DNA: TGTGCCAGCAGTTTCGTTTTAACCGGGGAGCTGTTTTTT
size: NA; D: TRBD1; V: TRBV5-1; J: TRBJ1-6; CDR3: CASSSGTGTSPLHF; DNA: TGCGCCAGCAGTTCCGGGACAGGGACCTCACCCCTCCACTTT
size: NA; D: NA; V: TRBV3-1/TRBV3-2; J: TRBJ1-1; CDR3: CASSQGLFNGEAFF; DNA: TGTGCCAGCAGCCAAGGGCTCTTCAACGGTGAAGCTTTCTTT
size: NA; D: NA; V: TRBV7-9; J: TRBJ1-1; CDR3: CASVLQGMNTEAFF; DNA: TGTGCCAGCGTCCTACAGGGCATGAACACTGAAGCTTTCTTT
size: NA; D: NA; V: TRBV5-6; J: TRBJ2-2; CDR3: CASSPSRGYTGELFF; DNA: TGTGCCAGCAGCCCCTCCCGGGGATACACCGGGGAGCTGTTTTTT
size: NA; D: NA; V: TRBV5-6; J: TRBJ2-2; CDR3: CASSLGVANTGELFF; DNA: TGTGCCAGCAGCTTGGGGGTCGCGAACACCGGGGAGCTGTTTTTT
size: NA; D: TRBD1; V: TRBV6-5; J: TRBJ1-1; CDR3: CASRAGTGMNTEAFF; DNA: TGTGCCAGCAGAGCCGGGACAGGGATGAACACTGAAGCTTTCTTT
size: NA; D: NA; V: TRBV6-1; J: TRBJ2-5; CDR3: CASSDWETQYF; DNA: TGTGCCAGCAGTGATTGGGAGACCCAGTACTTC
size: NA; D: NA; V: TRBV9; J: TRBJ1-4; CDR3: CASSVGAGDLHEKLFF; DNA: TGTGCCAGCAGCGTTGGCGCGGGAGATCTGCATGAAAAACTGTTTTTT
size: NA; D: NA; V: TRBV6-1; J: TRBJ1-3; CDR3: CASSEGRYTIYF; DNA: TGTGCCAGCAGTGAAGGGAGGTACACCATATATTTT
size: NA; D: NA; V: TRBV6-5; J: TRBJ1-2; CDR3: CASSYSTGAHGYTF; DNA: TGTGCCAGCAGTTACTCGACTGGGGCGCACGGCTACACCTTC
size: once; D: NA; V: TRBV18; J: TRBJ2-6; CDR3: CASSPLTSISSGANVLTF; DNA: TGTGCCAGCTCACCACTTACTAGTATAAGCTCTGGGGCCAACGTCCTGACTTTC